These 19 T cell receptor beta chains came from one sample sequenced in a study of cytomegalovirus exposure and HLA in healthy donors. This PCR relied on a set of 60 Vbeta primers and 13 Jbeta primers. Profiling relied on immunoSEQ multiplex PCR, and the TCRdb table lists in-frame clones only, not all of them. This sample has some 140,000 clones, with under 85% found just once. Input material: PBMCs. Every receptor here comes from a man between 18 and 35 years old in good health and CMV-seronegative.

In this sample, this clone turned up a few times. The rearrangement joins TRBV5-1 to TRBJ1-4, with 7 bases aligning to TRBD1. Trimming removed 0 bases from V and 0 bases from J; junction bases left unmatched: 8. The CDR3 is 18 residues long. The V gene's germline CDR1 is SGHRS and CDR2 YFSETQ. The CDR3 coding sequence is TGCGCCAGCAGCTTGGGCCTCAGGGGGGAACCAACTAATGAAAAACTGTTTTTT. Its translation is CASSLGLRGEPTNEKLFF.

The rearrangement links TRBV7-9 to TRBJ2-5; 7 bases match TRBD1. The end of the DNA aligns better with TRBJ2-7, so the J call may be wrong. The CDR3 totals 16 residues. CDR1 SEHNR and CDR2 FQNEAQ come from the germline V gene (reference sequence). The CDR3 DNA reads TGTGCCAGCAGCTTAACCCTGACAGGGAGCTCCTACGAGCAGTACTTC. It is translated as CASSLTLTGSSYEQYF.

In the case of this clone: An end of the junction differs from the germline gene, which may be a read error. V and J are TRBV4-3 and TRBJ2-4; D may be TRBD2 (5 bases). Looked up from germline, CDR1 is LGHNA and CDR2 is YSLEER. This CDR3 has 13 amino acids. DNA of the CDR3: TGCGCCAGCAGCCCCCCGGGGAGAAACAGTCAGTACTTC. This translates into CASSPPGRNSQYF.

This clone showed up just a few times. The gene calls are TRBV28 and TRBJ1-2; D is unclear. The ends were cut back, 7 bases at V and 0 bases at J, with 15 bases in the middle. Germline lookup yields CDR1 MDHEN and CDR2 SYDVKM. The CDR3 runs to 15 residues. CDR3 nucleotides: TGTGCCAGCACGGGTAGGCGCCTCGCTAACTATGGCTACACCTTC. Translating gives CASTGRRLANYGYTF.

The chain recombines TRBV7-6 with TRBJ2-7; D is perhaps TRBD2 (5 bases). CDR1 and CDR2 from the germline V gene are SGHVS and FNYEAQ. CDR3 size: 14 residues. V was shortened by 4 bases and J by 2 bases, with 12 bases between the two germline ends. In DNA, the CDR3 is TGTGCCAGCAGCTACCCGGGGTTCCCCTACGAGCAGTACTTC. As protein: CASSYPGFPYEQYF.

This clone was seen only a few times. The chain has TRBV21-1 and TRBJ1-3; the table's D call of TRBD1 was not tested on the DNA. TRBV21-1 is given as a pseudogene. This CDR3 has 14 amino acids. The CDR3 spells CASSRTGSGNTIYF. For the CDR3, the DNA is TGTGCCAGCAGCAGGACAGGGTCTGGAAACACCATATATTTT.

The rearrangement links TRBV28 to TRBJ1-5; D call uncertain. Deletions cut 8 bases from V and 0 bases from J, with 5 bases between. The CDR3 totals 12 residues. Per germline, CDR1 MDHEN and CDR2 SYDVKM. This chain's CDR3 is CASSHSNQPQHF. DNA for the CDR3: TGTGCCAGCTCACATAGCAATCAGCCCCAGCATTTT.

This chain links TRBV5-1 with TRBJ1-6; tentatively, D is TRBD1 (6 bases). Germline CDR1 and CDR2: SGHRS and YFSETQ. This CDR3 has 17 amino acids. V dropped 3 bases and J dropped 10 bases, with 23 bases sitting between them. CDR3 bases: TGCGCCAGCAGCTCGCGCCTACGGGCAGGGGAAGGGTCACCCCTCCACTTT. The encoded protein is CASSSRLRAGEGSPLHF.

CDR3 sequence reads: CASSLAGSSYEQYF. For the CDR3, the DNA is TGTGCCAGCAGCTTAGCAGGGAGCTCCTACGAGCAGTACTTC. The chain joins TRBV7-2 to TRBJ2-5; D perhaps matches TRBD2 (5 bases). The better agreement between TRBJ2-7 and the DNA end casts doubt on the J call. This CDR3 has 14 residues. Germline V gene data show CDR1 as SGHTA and CDR2 as FQGNSA.

This clone was counted between two and nine times. The gene calls are TRBV11-1 and TRBJ2-3; TRBD1 matches 8 bases. The CDR3 is 16 residues long. Germline V gene lookup returns CDR1 SGHAT and CDR2 FQDESV (reference sequence). V was pared by 0 bases and J by 5 bases, with 7 bases of the junction left unmatched. The CDR3 DNA reads TGTGCCAGCAGCTTAGCGGGACAGGTTCGGAGAGATACGCAGTATTTT. Its protein product is CASSLAGQVRRDTQYF.

The chain employs TRBV2 and TRBJ1-2; maybe TRBD1 (5 bases). Germline loops: CDR1 SNHLY, CDR2 FYNNEI. CDR3 size: 15 residues. Trimming stripped 3 bases from V and 0 bases from J, with 11 bases between. Here the CDR3 reads CASSDRAAANYGYTF. CDR3 coding DNA: TGTGCCAGCAGTGACAGGGCCGCAGCTAACTATGGCTACACCTTC. The full variable domain, its missing parts supplied by reference TRBV2 and TRBJ1-2, is EPEVTQTPSHQVTQMGQEVILRCVPISNHLYFYWYRQILGQKVEFLVSFYNNEISEKSEIFDDQFSVERPDGSNFTLKIRSTKLEDSAMYFCASSDRAAANYGYTFGSGTRLTVV.

CDR3 bases: TGTGCCAGCAGCGTACTCTCTAGCGGGGGAAATGAGCAGTTCTTC. It encodes CASSVLSSGGNEQFF. This chain uses TRBV9 with TRBJ2-1, with 10 bases lining up with TRBD2. Germline CDR1 and CDR2: SGDLS and YYNGEE. The CDR3 contains 15 residues. With V trimmed by 1 base and J by 7 bases, 5 bases remained unmatched.

The genes are TRBV11-2 and TRBJ2-5; tentative D call: TRBD1 (6 bases). This CDR3 region has 14 residues. V gave up 2 bases and J gave up 2 bases, with 9 bases separating them. Germline values: CDR1 SGHAT, CDR2 FQNNGV. CDR3 in DNA: TGTGCCAGCAGCTTAATCGGACAGCAAGAGACCCAGTACTTC. It encodes CASSLIGQQETQYF.

As concerns this clone: Other DNA sequences in the same sample also yield this CDR3. J is TRBJ2-3 and V is TRBV2, with 7 bases that match TRBD1. With V trimmed by 3 bases and J by 0 bases, 6 bases remained unmatched. CDR3 length: 16 amino acids. Germline V gene lookup returns CDR1 SNHLY and CDR2 FYNNEI. The CDR3 sequence: CASSELGTASTDTQYF. CDR3 coding DNA: TGTGCCAGCAGTGAGTTGGGGACAGCTAGCACAGATACGCAGTATTTT.

CDR3 amino acids: CASSLRPGVPYEQYF. The CDR3 DNA sequence: TGTGCCAGCAGCTTGAGGCCAGGGGTGCCCTACGAGCAGTACTTC. This chain connects TRBV5-6 to TRBJ2-7, with a tentative D call TRBD1 (6 bases). V was clipped by 1 base and J by 2 bases, with 13 bases between them. This CDR3 contains 15 residues. The germline V gene encodes CDR1 SGHDT and CDR2 YYEEEE.

The rearrangement links TRBV5-4 to TRBJ2-6; D gene unclear. The CDR3 extends over 15 amino acids. The germline V and J ends were trimmed by 2 bases and 0 bases, with 6 bases remaining between them. Per the germline V gene, CDR1 is SGHNT and CDR2 is YYREEE (reference sequence). This CDR3 is CASSFLSSGANVLTF. CDR3 nucleotide sequence: TGTGCCAGCAGCTTTCTTAGCTCTGGGGCCAACGTCCTGACTTTC.

The chain joins TRBV5-1 to TRBJ2-7; TRBD2 matches 8 bases. Germline CDR1 reads SGHRS; CDR2 reads YFSETQ. This CDR3 is 13 amino acids long. V dropped 4 bases and J dropped 0; count of bases not matched to a gene: 0. CDR3 residues: CASSRGGSYEQYF. Here the CDR3 DNA reads TGCGCCAGCAGCCGGGGGGGCTCCTACGAGCAGTACTTC.

The V and J genes are TRBV7-9 and TRBJ2-3, with D possibly TRBD2 on 5 matching bases. The CDR3 is 14 residues long. The germline gives CDR1 SEHNR, CDR2 FQNEAQ (reference sequence). Between the trimmed V and J ends, which lost 1 base and 6 bases, there was a span of 11 bases. The CDR3 loop reads CASSLGVSGDTQYF. The CDR3 bases are TGTGCCAGCAGCTTAGGTGTGTCGGGGGATACGCAGTATTTT. The full variable domain, its missing parts supplied by reference TRBV7-9 and TRBJ2-3, is DTGVSQNPRHKITKRGQNVTFRCDPISEHNRLYWYRQTLGQGPEFLTYFQNEAQLEKSRLLSDRFSAERPKGSFSTLEIQRTEQGDSAMYLCASSLGVSGDTQYFGPGTRLTVL.

The rearrangement joins TRBV6-6 to TRBJ1-2; 9 nucleotides agree with TRBD1. The germline CDR1 and CDR2 sequences are MNHNY and SVGAGI (reference sequence). The length of the CDR3 is 13 residues. The J segment lost 8 bases and the V segment lost 6 bases, leaving 7 bases of the junction unmatched. The CDR3 DNA reads as TGTGCCAGCAGCCGGACAGGGGCGTGGGGCTACACCTTC. Translating gives CASSRTGAWGYTF.